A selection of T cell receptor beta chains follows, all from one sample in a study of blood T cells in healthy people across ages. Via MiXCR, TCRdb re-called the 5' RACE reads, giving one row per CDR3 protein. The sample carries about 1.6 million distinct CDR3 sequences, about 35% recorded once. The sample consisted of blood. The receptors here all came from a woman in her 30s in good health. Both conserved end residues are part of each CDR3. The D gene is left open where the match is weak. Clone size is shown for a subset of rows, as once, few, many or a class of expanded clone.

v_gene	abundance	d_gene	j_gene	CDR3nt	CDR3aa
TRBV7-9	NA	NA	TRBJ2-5	TGTGCCAGCGTTGGCCTAGAAGAGACCCAGTACTTC	CASVGLEETQYF
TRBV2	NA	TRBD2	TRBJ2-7	TGTGCCAGTTGGGTACCGGGCGGGAGGAGTTATTACGAGCAGTACTTC	CASWVPGGRSYYEQYF
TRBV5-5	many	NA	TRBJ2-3	TGTGCCAGCAGCCCCCTGACCGGGCCAGATACGCAGTATTTT	CASSPLTGPDTQYF
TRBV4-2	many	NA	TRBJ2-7	TGTGCCAGCAGCCAAGATAGGATGGGAATTACTATCGAGCAGTACTTC	CASSQDRMGITIEQYF
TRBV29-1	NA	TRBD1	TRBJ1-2	TGCAGCGTTCGAGACAGGGAGGTTGGCTACACCTTC	CSVRDREVGYTF
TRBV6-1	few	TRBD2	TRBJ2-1	TGTGCCAGCAGTGGGAGACTAGCGGGCGCCTACTCCTACAATGAGCAGTTCTTC	CASSGRLAGAYSYNEQFF
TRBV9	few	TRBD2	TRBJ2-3	TGTGCCAGCAGCTTCGGACTAGCGGCTAGCACAGATACGCAGTATTTT	CASSFGLAASTDTQYF
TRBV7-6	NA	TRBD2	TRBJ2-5	TGTGCCAGCAGCTTAGGTGTTCTGCGGGGGGGCCATGAGACCCAGTACTTC	CASSLGVLRGGHETQYF
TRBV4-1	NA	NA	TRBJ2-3	TGCGCCAGCAGCCAGGGGTGGGGTCCGCAGCGAGAAGATACGCAGTATTTT	CASSQGWGPQREDTQYF
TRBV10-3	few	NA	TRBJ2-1	TGTGCCATCAGGGGGGACGGTCTCGAAGGTGAGCAGTTCTTC	CAIRGDGLEGEQFF